The entry that follows covers one T cell receptor beta chain sequence. What it recognizes is unknown. CD8+ and CD4+ T cells circulating in blood were sequenced for TCR beta. TEMRA cells were FACS-enriched, unlike CD8+ and CD4+ T cells, which were negatively isolated. The sample comes from a study of CD8 T cells in Susac syndrome. Notes on the study in general: Only a relatively small number of individuals were included in the TCR sequencing and HLA analysis.

Germline assignment: CDR1 MGHDK and CDR2 SYGVNS. This CDR3 is 14 amino acids long. With V trimmed by 8 bases and J by 4 bases, 10 bases remained unmatched. With random hexamers, reverse transcription was performed on about 0.5 to 1 ug of RNA. immunoSEQ multiplex PCR amplified TCR beta CDR3 across 54 Vbeta, 13 Jbeta. MiXCR was run by TCRdb on the immunoSEQ multiplex PCR reads, yielding one entry per CDR3 protein. The sample yields 160,000 or so distinct CDR3 sequences, roughly 95% seen once. The sample consisted of CD8+ T cells from PBMCs. The source is a human donor with multiple sclerosis. This chain connects TRBV25-1 to TRBJ2-7, with 8 nucleotides matching TRBD1. The DNA for the CDR3 is TGTGCCAGCGGTGGGGCAGGGGGCTTATACGAGCAGTACTTC. As protein: CASGGAGGLYEQYF.